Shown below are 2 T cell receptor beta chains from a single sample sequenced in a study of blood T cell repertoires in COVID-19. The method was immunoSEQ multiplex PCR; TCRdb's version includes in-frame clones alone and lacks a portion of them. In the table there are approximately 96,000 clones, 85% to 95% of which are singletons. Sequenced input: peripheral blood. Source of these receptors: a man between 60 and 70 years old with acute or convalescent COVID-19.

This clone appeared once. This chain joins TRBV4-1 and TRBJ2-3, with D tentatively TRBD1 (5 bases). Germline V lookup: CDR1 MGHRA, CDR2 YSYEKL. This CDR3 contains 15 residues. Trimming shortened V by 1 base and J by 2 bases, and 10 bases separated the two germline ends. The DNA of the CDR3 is TGCGCCAGCAGCCAAGCTGGACAAAACACAGATACGCAGTATTTT. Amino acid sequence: CASSQAGQNTDTQYF.

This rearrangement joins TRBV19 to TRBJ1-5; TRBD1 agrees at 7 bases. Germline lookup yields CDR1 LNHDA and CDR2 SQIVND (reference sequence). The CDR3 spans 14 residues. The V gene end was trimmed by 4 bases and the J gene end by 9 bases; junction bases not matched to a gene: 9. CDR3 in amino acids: CASSTADRDWPQHF. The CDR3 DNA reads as TGTGCCAGTAGTACCGCTGACAGGGACTGGCCCCAGCATTTT. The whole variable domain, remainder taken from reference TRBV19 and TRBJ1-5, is DGGITQSPKYLFRKEGQNVTLSCEQNLNHDAMYWYRQDPGQGLRLIYYSQIVNDFQKGDIAEGYSVSREKKESFPLTVTSAQKNPTAFYLCASSTADRDWPQHFGDGTRLSIL.